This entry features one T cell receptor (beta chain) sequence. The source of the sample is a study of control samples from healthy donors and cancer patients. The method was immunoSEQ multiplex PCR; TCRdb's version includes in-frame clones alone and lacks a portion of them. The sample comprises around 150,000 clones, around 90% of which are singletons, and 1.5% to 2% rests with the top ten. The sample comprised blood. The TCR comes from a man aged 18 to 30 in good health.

The DNA for the CDR3 is TGTGCCAGCAGTCCTAGGACAGCGGTCTACAATGAGCAGTTCTTC. Translation gives CASSPRTAVYNEQFF. This chain joins TRBV7-2 and TRBJ2-1; tentatively, D is TRBD1 (6 bases). V was clipped by 6 bases and J by 3 bases, with 15 bases between them. CDR3 size: 15 residues. Germline V gene lookup returns CDR1 SGHTA and CDR2 FQGNSA.